Presented here are 14 T cell receptor beta chains from one specimen sequenced in a study of OX40 agonist ivuxolimab in advanced cancers. This table comes from immunoSEQ multiplex PCR, and its TCRdb copy is limited to in-frame clones, with some not included. Seen here are approximately 87,000 clones, more than 75% observed once, and the top ten hold around 0.86%. The input for sequencing was CD4+ or CD8+ T cells sorted from blood, taken in a trial of the OX40 agonist ivuxolimab. The receptors here all came from an adult with an advanced solid tumor such as melanoma, head and neck, liver or kidney cancer.

The chain uses TRBV5-1 and TRBJ2-1; 7 bases match TRBD1. This CDR3 is 14 amino acids long. CDR1 SGHRS and CDR2 YFSETQ come from the germline V gene. The J segment lost 4 bases and the V segment lost 4 bases, leaving 5 bases of the junction unmatched. CDR3 in DNA: TGCGCCAGCAGCATGGGGACAGCTTACAATGAGCAGTTCTTC. Protein: CASSMGTAYNEQFF.

The chain carries TRBV4-3 and TRBJ1-2; D is possibly TRBD1 (6 bases). Germline V gene lookup returns CDR1 LGHNA and CDR2 YSLEER. This CDR3 contains 16 residues. V lost 4 bases and J lost 0, with 15 bases in between. The CDR3 DNA sequence: TGCGCCAGCAGCCGGGGGGGCAGTGAAGCTAACTATGGCTACACCTTC. Translating it yields CASSRGGSEANYGYTF.

This clone occurred a few times. The J gene is TRBJ1-2, the V gene TRBV28, with D maybe TRBD1 (5 bases). The CDR3 is made up of 17 amino acids. Germline V lookup: CDR1 MDHEN, CDR2 SYDVKM. V lost 3 bases, J lost 3 bases, and 20 bases lay in between. CDR3 region: CASSLFWGSRRYYGYTF. The DNA of the CDR3 is TGTGCCAGCAGTTTGTTCTGGGGGAGCCGCCGCTACTATGGCTACACCTTC.

CDR3 nucleotide sequence: TGTGCCAGCAGCCAAGAGGCCCTAGCGGGAGGGCATGAGACCCAGTACTTC. The encoded protein is CASSQEALAGGHETQYF. V and J are TRBV5-4 and TRBJ2-5, with TRBD2 matching 12 bases. The germline V gene encodes CDR1 SGHNT and CDR2 YYREEE (reference sequence). CDR3 size: 17 residues. V lost 4 bases and J lost 5; bases outside the gene matches: 12. The full variable domain, in which reference TRBV5-4 and TRBJ2-5 provide the parts outside the CDR3, is ETGVTQSPTHLIKTRGQQVTLRCSSQSGHNTVSWYQQALGQGPQFIFQYYREEENGRGNFPPRFSGLQFPNYSSELNVNALELDDSALYLCASSQEALAGGHETQYFGPGTRLLVL.

This rearrangement joins TRBV7-2 to TRBJ2-5, with D unclear. The CDR3 is made up of 14 amino acids. V was clipped by 1 base and J by 3 bases, with 9 bases between them. CDR1 and CDR2 (germline): SGHTA, FQGNSA. CDR3 in DNA: TGTGCCAGCAGCTTAGGCATAAGGGAAGAGACCCAGTACTTC. Residues: CASSLGIREETQYF.

The V call is TRBV11-2, the J call TRBJ1-1; D remains ambiguous. The V and J ends lost 5 bases and 3 bases respectively, with 16 bases between them. This CDR3 spans 15 amino acids. From germline, CDR1 is SGHAT and CDR2 FQNNGV. The CDR3 coding sequence is TGTGCCAGCAGCCCCCGCGGAGCCGGGGACACTGAAGCTTTCTTT. It is translated as CASSPRGAGDTEAFF.

The chain couples TRBV19 to TRBJ1-2, with D possibly matching TRBD1 (5 bases). Trimming took 3 bases from V and 7 from J, leaving 21 bases between them. CDR3 length: 16 amino acids. Germline V lookup: CDR1 LNHDA, CDR2 SQIVND (reference sequence). The CDR3 loop is CASSMVPTGGDPGYTF. The CDR3 DNA sequence: TGTGCCAGTAGTATGGTCCCCACGGGGGGGGACCCTGGCTACACCTTC.

The chain employs TRBV4-3 and TRBJ1-6; the match to TRBD1 covers 10 bases. With V trimmed by 1 base and J by 10 bases, 10 bases remained unmatched. The germline V gene has CDR1 LGHNA and CDR2 YSLEER. This CDR3 spans 17 amino acids. CDR3 residues: CASSQGVRDRGKSPLHF. The CDR3 DNA sequence: TGCGCCAGCAGCCAAGGAGTCCGGGACAGGGGAAAATCACCCCTCCACTTT.

The V gene is TRBV5-6, the J gene TRBJ1-4; TRBD1 is a possible D gene (6 bases). CDR3 length: 18 amino acids. Germline V gene data show CDR1 as SGHDT and CDR2 as YYEEEE. Trimming shortened V by 2 bases and J by 0 bases, and 17 bases separated the two germline ends. The DNA for the CDR3 is TGTGCCAGCAGCTTCCCGGACAGTCCCTTTGCAACTAATGAAAAACTGTTTTTT. Translation gives CASSFPDSPFATNEKLFF.

In DNA, the CDR3 is TGTGCCAGCAGTTATCGGGGAGATGGCTACACCTTC. Its translation: CASSYRGDGYTF. The chain carries TRBV6-6 and TRBJ1-2; unclear D gene. Germline-derived CDR1 and CDR2 are MNHNY and SVGAGI (reference sequence). The CDR3 extends over 12 amino acids. Trimming cost V 3 bases and J 6 bases, with 8 bases left between them.

This chain joins TRBV11-3 and TRBJ2-1, with 9 bases identical to TRBD1. Per germline, CDR1 SGHNT and CDR2 YENEEA. J gave up 4 bases and V 6 bases, and 7 bases lay outside the gene matches. The CDR3 sequence is 15 residues long. CDR3 sequence (DNA): TGTGCCAGCAGGTTGACCGGGACAGGGTACAATGAGCAGTTCTTC. This encodes CASRLTGTGYNEQFF.

The V and J genes are TRBV7-2 and TRBJ1-5; 8 bases agree with TRBD1. Germline CDR1 and CDR2: SGHTA and FQGNSA. V was pared by 1 base and J by 5 bases, with 4 bases of the junction left unmatched. The CDR3 extends over 15 amino acids. CDR3 nucleotide sequence: TGTGCCAGCAGCTTAGAGACAGGGGTTGATCAGCCCCAGCATTTT. Its translation is CASSLETGVDQPQHF.

J is TRBJ2-5 and V is TRBV4-2; 7 bases fit TRBD2. The V gene's germline CDR1 is LGHNA and CDR2 YNFKEQ. This CDR3 has 17 amino acids. V was pared by 0 bases and J by 4 bases, with 11 bases of the junction left unmatched. Written as DNA, the CDR3 is TGTGCCAGCAGCCAAGACAGGGCGGGAGAGGAGGGAGAGACCCAGTACTTC. Amino acids: CASSQDRAGEEGETQYF.

The chain has TRBV5-5 and TRBJ2-1, with D possibly being TRBD1 (5 bases). This CDR3 has 14 amino acids. The V end lost 3 bases, the J end lost 6 bases, and 13 bases lay between the germline ends. Germline V gene data show CDR1 as SGHKS and CDR2 as YYEKEE (reference sequence). The CDR3 is CASSYITGFNEQFF. The CDR3, as DNA: TGTGCCAGCAGCTATATTACAGGTTTCAATGAGCAGTTCTTC.